This TCR beta chain was obtained from a study of blood T cells in healthy people across ages. Healthy Caucasian individuals from Russia aged roughly 6 to 90 served as donors. Worth noting for this clonotype: No antigen is known for it.

Points from the study as a whole: Compared with aged donors, long-lived donors showed fewer expanded clones, suggesting selection.

Germline assignment: CDR1 SGHAT and CDR2 FQDESV (reference sequence). Trimming cost V 2 bases and J 5 bases, with 15 bases left between them. The CDR3 extends over 15 amino acids. A second PCR, run for about 6 to 12 cycles, used a sample-barcoded 5' primer plus a J-beta primer mix. Through a template-switch adaptor with 12 random nucleotides, each cDNA molecule received a tag. TCRdb processed the 5' RACE reads anew with MiXCR; each CDR3 protein has one entry. This sample has 1.8 million or so distinct CDR3 sequences, with 35% to 50% found just once. This chain uses TRBV11-1 with TRBJ2-5; D is unresolved. The sample comprised blood. The receptor was derived from a human donor in good health. The CDR3 is CASSLSMADQETQYF. The CDR3, as DNA: TGTGCCAGCAGCTTAAGTATGGCAGATCAGGAGACCCAGTACTTC.